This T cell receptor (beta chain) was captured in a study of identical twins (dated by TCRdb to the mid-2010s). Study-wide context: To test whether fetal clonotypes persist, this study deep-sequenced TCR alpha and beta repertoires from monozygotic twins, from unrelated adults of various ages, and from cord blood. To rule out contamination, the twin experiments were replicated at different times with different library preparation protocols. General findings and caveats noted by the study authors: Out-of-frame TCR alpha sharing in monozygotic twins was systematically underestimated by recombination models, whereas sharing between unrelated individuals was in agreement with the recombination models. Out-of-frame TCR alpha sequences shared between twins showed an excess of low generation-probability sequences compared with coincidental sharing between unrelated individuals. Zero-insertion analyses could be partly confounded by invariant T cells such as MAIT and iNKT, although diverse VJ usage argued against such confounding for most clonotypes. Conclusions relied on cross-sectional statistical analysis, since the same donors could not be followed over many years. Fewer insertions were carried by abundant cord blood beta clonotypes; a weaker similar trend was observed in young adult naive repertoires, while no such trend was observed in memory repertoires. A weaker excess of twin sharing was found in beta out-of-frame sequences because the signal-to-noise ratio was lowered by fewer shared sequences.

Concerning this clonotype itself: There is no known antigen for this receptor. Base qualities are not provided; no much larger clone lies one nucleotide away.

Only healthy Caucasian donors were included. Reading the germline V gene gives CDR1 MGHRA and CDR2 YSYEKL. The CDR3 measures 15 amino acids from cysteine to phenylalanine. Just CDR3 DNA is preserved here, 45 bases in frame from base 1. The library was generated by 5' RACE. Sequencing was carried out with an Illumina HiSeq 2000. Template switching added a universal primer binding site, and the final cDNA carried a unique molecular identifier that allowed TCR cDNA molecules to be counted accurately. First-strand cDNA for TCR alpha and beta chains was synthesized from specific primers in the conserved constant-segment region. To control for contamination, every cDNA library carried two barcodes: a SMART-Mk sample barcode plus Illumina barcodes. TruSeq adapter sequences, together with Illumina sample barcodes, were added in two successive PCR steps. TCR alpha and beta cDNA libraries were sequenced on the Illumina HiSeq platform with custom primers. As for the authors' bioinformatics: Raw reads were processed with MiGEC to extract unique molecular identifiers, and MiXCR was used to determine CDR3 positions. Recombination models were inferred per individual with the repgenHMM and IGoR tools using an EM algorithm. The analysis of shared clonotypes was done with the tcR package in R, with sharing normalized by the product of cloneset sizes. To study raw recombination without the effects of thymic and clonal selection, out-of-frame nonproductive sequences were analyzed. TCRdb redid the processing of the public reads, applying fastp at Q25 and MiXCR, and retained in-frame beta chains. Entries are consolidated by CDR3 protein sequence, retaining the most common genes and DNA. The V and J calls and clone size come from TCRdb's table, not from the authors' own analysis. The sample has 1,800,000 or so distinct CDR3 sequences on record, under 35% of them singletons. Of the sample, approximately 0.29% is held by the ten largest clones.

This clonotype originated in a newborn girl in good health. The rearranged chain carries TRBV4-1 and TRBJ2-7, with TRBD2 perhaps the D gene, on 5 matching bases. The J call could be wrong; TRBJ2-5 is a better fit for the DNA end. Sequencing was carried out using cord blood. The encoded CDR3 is CASSQEAVGRGTQYF. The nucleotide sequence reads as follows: TGCGCCAGCAGCCAAGAAGCAGTAGGGAGAGGGACCCAGTACTTC.